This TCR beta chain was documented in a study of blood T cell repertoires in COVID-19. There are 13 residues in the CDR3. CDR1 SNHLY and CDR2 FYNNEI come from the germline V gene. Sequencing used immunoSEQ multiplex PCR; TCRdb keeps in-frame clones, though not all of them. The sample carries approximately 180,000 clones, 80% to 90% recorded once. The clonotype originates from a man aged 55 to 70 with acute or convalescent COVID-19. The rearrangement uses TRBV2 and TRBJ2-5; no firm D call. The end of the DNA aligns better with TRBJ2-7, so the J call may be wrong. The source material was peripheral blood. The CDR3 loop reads CASSEHGFYEQYF. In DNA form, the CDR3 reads TGTGCCAGCAGTGAACACGGGTTCTACGAGCAGTACTTC.